This section outlines one TCR beta chain sequence together with its context. Its antigen is as yet unknown. PCR was performed using 60 Vbeta and 13 Jbeta primers. Per the original methods: There were about 80 million unique TCR beta chains by a later count, and about 12 million of them were shared. Repertoires were generated with immunoSEQ multiplex PCR, while TCRdb's copy carries only in-frame clones and drops some. D and trimming were read from the DNA, whereas the V and J calls and clone size are those reported in that table. The table records around 170,000 clones, more than 75% of them present only once. The CDR3 loop spans 13 amino acids. The V gene's germline CDR1 is MNHEY and CDR2 SVGAGI. V shed 6 bases and J shed 6 bases, with 13 bases lying between them. The data originate from a study of cytomegalovirus exposure and HLA in healthy donors. Findings of the study overall: Associated with cytomegalovirus, according to the listing, were around 170 TCR beta chains. In a later analysis, a missense DCLRE1C variant was linked to TCR beta V- and J-gene trimming.

Unrecorded immune exposures were likely, despite nominal health at sampling. The rearrangement uses TRBV6-5 and TRBJ2-3; TRBD2 might be the D (6 bases). This sequence was found in a woman aged 45-60 years in good health and CMV-seropositive. Sequenced sample: PBMCs. The CDR3 DNA sequence: TGTGCCAGCAGCTGGGACTTCCAGGATACGCAGTATTTT. Translation: CASSWDFQDTQYF.